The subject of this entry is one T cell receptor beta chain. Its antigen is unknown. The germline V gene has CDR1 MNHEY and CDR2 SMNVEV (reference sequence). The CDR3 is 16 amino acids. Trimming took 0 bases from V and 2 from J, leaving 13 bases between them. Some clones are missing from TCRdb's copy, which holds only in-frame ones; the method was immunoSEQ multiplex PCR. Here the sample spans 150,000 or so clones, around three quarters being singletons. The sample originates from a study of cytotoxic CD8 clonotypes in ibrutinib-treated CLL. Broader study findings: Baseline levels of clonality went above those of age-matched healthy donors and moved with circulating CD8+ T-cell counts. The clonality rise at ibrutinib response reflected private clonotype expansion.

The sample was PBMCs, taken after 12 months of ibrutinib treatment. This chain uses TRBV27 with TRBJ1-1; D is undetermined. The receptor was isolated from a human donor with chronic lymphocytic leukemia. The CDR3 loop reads CASSLSGLQDNTEAFF. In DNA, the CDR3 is TGTGCCAGCAGTTTATCCGGACTTCAGGACAACACTGAAGCTTTCTTT.